These T cell receptor beta chains were read from a single sample in a study of shared clonotypes between healthy human individuals. The assay was immunoSEQ multiplex PCR, and TCRdb's table has in-frame clones only and misses some. The repertoire has about 2 million clones, about 95% of them found once; the top ten carry 0.85% to 1.2%. Sequenced sample: naive CD8+ T cells sorted from blood. The source of these receptors is a man aged 18 to 29 in good health. The CDR3 runs from the conserved cysteine through the conserved F or W. A D gene is named only where the DNA matches it firmly. Clone size is given for some rows only: seen once, a few or many times, or a class if the clone is expanded.

size: NA
D: NA
V: TRBV5-5
J: TRBJ2-1
DNA: TGTGCCAGCAGCCCCTACAATGAGCAGTTCTTC
CDR3: CASSPYNEQFF

size: NA
D: NA
V: TRBV27
J: TRBJ2-6
DNA: TGTGCCAGCAATTCCCGGTTTAGCGCTGGGGCCAACGTCCTGACTTTC
CDR3: CASNSRFSAGANVLTF

size: NA
D: NA
V: TRBV10-3
J: TRBJ2-7
DNA: TGTGCCATCAGTGAAGGGAACAACGAGCAGTACTTC
CDR3: CAISEGNNEQYF

size: NA
D: NA
V: TRBV30
J: TRBJ2-5
DNA: TGTGCCTGGAGTGTACCGGGCCCCGGGCACTTC
CDR3: CAWSVPGPGHF

size: NA
D: TRBD2
V: TRBV14
J: TRBJ2-7
DNA: TGTGCCAGCAGCCTACGCGCGAGTCTAGCGGGAGACGAGCAGTACTTC
CDR3: CASSLRASLAGDEQYF

size: NA
D: NA
V: TRBV27
J: TRBJ1-4
DNA: TGTGCCAGCAGTCAACTTTACGGACGAGAAAAACTGTTTTTT
CDR3: CASSQLYGREKLFF

size: NA
D: TRBD1
V: TRBV6-5
J: TRBJ2-3
DNA: TGTGCCAGCAGTTACTCCGGGACAGTCACAGATACGCAGTATTTT
CDR3: CASSYSGTVTDTQYF

size: NA
D: NA
V: TRBV2
J: TRBJ1-2
DNA: TGTGCCAGCAGCGAACGTACTTCAGGGGCGAGAGATGGCTACACCTTC
CDR3: CASSERTSGARDGYTF

size: once
D: NA
V: TRBV4-1
J: TRBJ1-3
DNA: TGCGCCAGCAGCCCCGGACCCGAGGGAAACACCATATATTTT
CDR3: CASSPGPEGNTIYF

size: NA
D: NA
V: TRBV6-1
J: TRBJ2-7
DNA: TGTGCCAGCAGTGACAACTACCTGAAACCCTACGAGCAGTACTTC
CDR3: CASSDNYLKPYEQYF

size: NA
D: NA
V: TRBV30
J: TRBJ2-1
DNA: TGTGCCTGGAGTGTCGTGGGGAATGAGCAGTTCTTC
CDR3: CAWSVVGNEQFF

size: NA
D: NA
V: TRBV30
J: TRBJ1-3
DNA: TGTGCCTGGAGGACACAGACTTCTGGAAACACCATATATTTT
CDR3: CAWRTQTSGNTIYF

size: NA
D: NA
V: TRBV4-3
J: TRBJ1-1
DNA: TGCGCCAGCAGCCAAGACGGCGGGAACACTGAAGCTTTCTTT
CDR3: CASSQDGGNTEAFF

size: NA
D: NA
V: TRBV21-1
J: TRBJ2-2
DNA: TGTGCCAGCAGCAAAATTCGGGGACATTTCACCGGGGAGCTGTTTTTT
CDR3: CASSKIRGHFTGELFF

size: NA
D: TRBD1
V: TRBV4-1
J: TRBJ1-6
DNA: TGCGCCAGCAGCCTTACGGACAGGGACCGCTCCTATAATTCACCCCTCCACTTT
CDR3: CASSLTDRDRSYNSPLHF

size: NA
D: NA
V: TRBV19
J: TRBJ2-3
DNA: TGTGCCAGTAGTATTTCGGATACGCAGTATTTT
CDR3: CASSISDTQYF

size: NA
D: TRBD2
V: TRBV5-6
J: TRBJ2-1
DNA: TGTGCCAGCAGCTTGGAGCTAGCGGGAGATACAGGTGAGCAGTTCTTC
CDR3: CASSLELAGDTGEQFF